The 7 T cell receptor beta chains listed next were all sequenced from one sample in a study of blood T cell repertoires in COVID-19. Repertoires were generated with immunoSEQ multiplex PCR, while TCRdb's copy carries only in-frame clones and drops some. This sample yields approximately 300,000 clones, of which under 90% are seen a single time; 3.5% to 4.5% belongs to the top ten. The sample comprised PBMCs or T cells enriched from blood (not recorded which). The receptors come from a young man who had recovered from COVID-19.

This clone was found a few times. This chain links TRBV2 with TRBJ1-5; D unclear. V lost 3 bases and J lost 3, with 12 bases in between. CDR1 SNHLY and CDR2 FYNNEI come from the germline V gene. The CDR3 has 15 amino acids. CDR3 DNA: TGTGCCAGCAGTGAGGGCCCTGGCCCCAATCAGCCCCAGCATTTT. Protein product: CASSEGPGPNQPQHF.

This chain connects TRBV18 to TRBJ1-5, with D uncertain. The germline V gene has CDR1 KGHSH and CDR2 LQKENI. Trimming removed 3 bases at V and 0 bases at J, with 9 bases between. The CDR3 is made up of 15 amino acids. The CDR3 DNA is TGTGCCAGCTCACCGCTAGATTATAGCAATCAGCCCCAGCATTTT. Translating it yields CASSPLDYSNQPQHF.

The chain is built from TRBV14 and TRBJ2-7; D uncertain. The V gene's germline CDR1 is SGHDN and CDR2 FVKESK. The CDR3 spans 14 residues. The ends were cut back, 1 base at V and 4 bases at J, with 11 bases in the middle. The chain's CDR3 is CASSQGSVPYEQYF. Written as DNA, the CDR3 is TGTGCCAGCAGCCAAGGGAGCGTTCCGTACGAGCAGTACTTC. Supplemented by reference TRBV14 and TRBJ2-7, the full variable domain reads EAGVTQFPSHSVIEKGQTVTLRCDPISGHDNLYWYRRVMGKEIKFLLHFVKESKQDESGMPNNRFLAERTGGTYSTLKVQPAELEDSGVYFCASSQGSVPYEQYFGPGTRLTVT.

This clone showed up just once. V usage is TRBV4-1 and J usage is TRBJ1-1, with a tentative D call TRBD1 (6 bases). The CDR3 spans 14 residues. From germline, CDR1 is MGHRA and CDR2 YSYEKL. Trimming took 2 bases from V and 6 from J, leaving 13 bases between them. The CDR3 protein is CASSQPDRHPEAFF. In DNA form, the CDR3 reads TGCGCCAGCAGCCAACCCGACAGGCACCCTGAAGCTTTCTTT.

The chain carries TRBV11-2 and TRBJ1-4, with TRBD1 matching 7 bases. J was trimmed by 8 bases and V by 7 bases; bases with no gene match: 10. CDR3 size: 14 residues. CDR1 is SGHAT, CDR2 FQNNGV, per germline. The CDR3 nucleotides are TGTGCCAGCACCGCAACAGGGGTCGGCGAAAAACTGTTTTTT. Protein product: CASTATGVGEKLFF.

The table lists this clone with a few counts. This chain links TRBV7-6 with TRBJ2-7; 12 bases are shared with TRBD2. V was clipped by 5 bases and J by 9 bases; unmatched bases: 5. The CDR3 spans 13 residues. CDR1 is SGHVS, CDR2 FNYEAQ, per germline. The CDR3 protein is CASSAGTSGWQYF. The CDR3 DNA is TGTGCCAGCAGCGCAGGGACTAGCGGGTGGCAGTACTTC. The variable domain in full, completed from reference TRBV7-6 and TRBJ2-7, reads GAGVSQSPRYKVTKRGQDVALRCDPISGHVSLYWYRQALGQGPEFLTYFNYEAQQDKSGLPNDRFSAERPEGSISTLTIQRTEQRDSAMYRCASSAGTSGWQYFGPGTRLTVT.

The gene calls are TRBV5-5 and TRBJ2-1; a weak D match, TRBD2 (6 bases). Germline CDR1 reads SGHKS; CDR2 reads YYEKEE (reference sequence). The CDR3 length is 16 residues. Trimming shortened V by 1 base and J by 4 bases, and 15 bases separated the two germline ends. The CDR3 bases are TGTGCCAGCAGCTTGTCAGGGAGGCCGGATTACAATGAGCAGTTCTTC. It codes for CASSLSGRPDYNEQFF.